This entry lists 26 T cell receptor beta chains sequenced from one sample in a study of cytomegalovirus exposure and HLA in healthy donors. Primers included in the PCR were 60 Vbeta and 13 Jbeta primers. Profiling relied on immunoSEQ multiplex PCR, and the TCRdb table lists in-frame clones only, not all of them. This table holds 150,000 to 200,000 clones, about 80% found once. Sequencing used PBMCs. These receptors all stem from a young man in good health and CMV-seropositive.

The gene calls are TRBV29-1 and TRBJ2-5; 8 bases align to TRBD1. The V gene end was trimmed by 1 base and the J gene end by 3 bases; junction bases not matched to a gene: 7. Looked up from germline, CDR1 is SQVTM and CDR2 is ANQGSEA. The CDR3 extends over 15 amino acids. The CDR3 here is CSVEVGQGAKETQYF. Written as DNA, the CDR3 is TGCAGCGTTGAAGTAGGGCAGGGGGCAAAAGAGACCCAGTACTTC. Full variable domain (outside the CDR3, taken from reference TRBV29-1 and TRBJ2-5): SAVISQKPSRDICQRGTSLTIQCQVDSQVTMMFWYRQQPGQSLTLIATANQGSEATYESGFVIDKFPISRPNLTFSTLTVSNMSPEDSSIYLCSVEVGQGAKETQYFGPGTRLLVL.

V gene TRBV6-5 combines with J gene TRBJ1-4, with D possibly TRBD1 on 5 matching bases. The germline V gene encodes CDR1 MNHEY and CDR2 SVGAGI. Trimming left V 5 bases short and J 7 bases short, with 14 bases between. The CDR3 totals 14 residues. The CDR3 DNA reads TGTGCCAGCAGTCCTACAGGATTTACTGAAAAACTGTTTTTT. This sequence encodes CASSPTGFTEKLFF.

The chain combines TRBV27 with TRBJ2-1; 7 nucleotides match TRBD1. Trimming at V came to 3 bases and at J to 4 bases, leaving 12 bases not matched to a gene. From germline, CDR1 is MNHEY and CDR2 SMNVEV (reference sequence). This CDR3 has 17 amino acids. CDR3 in amino acids: CASSFPPGQSMYNEQFF. The CDR3 DNA sequence: TGTGCCAGCAGTTTTCCCCCGGGACAGAGTATGTACAATGAGCAGTTCTTC.

In regard to this clone: Other nucleotide sequences in the sample specify the same CDR3. The chain has TRBV2 and TRBJ2-7; D is possibly TRBD2 (6 bases). There are 15 residues in the CDR3. Germline CDR1 is SNHLY and CDR2 is FYNNEI. V was pared by 7 bases and J by 3 bases, with 19 bases between. The CDR3, as DNA: TGTGCCAGCATTCCTACCACAGCGGGTGGCTACGAGCAGTACTTC. Protein: CASIPTTAGGYEQYF. The variable domain in full, completed from reference TRBV2 and TRBJ2-7, reads EPEVTQTPSHQVTQMGQEVILRCVPISNHLYFYWYRQILGQKVEFLVSFYNNEISEKSEIFDDQFSVERPDGSNFTLKIRSTKLEDSAMYFCASIPTTAGGYEQYFGPGTRLTVT.

V usage is TRBV4-3 and J usage is TRBJ2-7; possibly TRBD2 for D (7 bases). The CDR3 runs 18 residues. V lost 0 bases to trimming and J lost 2 bases, with 20 bases between them. Germline V gene lookup returns CDR1 LGHNA and CDR2 YSLEER. Here the CDR3 DNA reads TGCGCCAGCAGCCAAGATTATAGGGGGGGGGCCTGGGCCTACGAGCAGTACTTC. Translated: CASSQDYRGGAWAYEQYF.

The chain couples TRBV7-9 to TRBJ1-1, with 10 positions matching TRBD1. Losses at the gene ends were 4 bases for V and 4 bases for J; bases not matched to a gene: 6. Germline values: CDR1 SEHNR, CDR2 FQNEAQ (reference sequence). The CDR3 covers 15 residues. Here the CDR3 reads CASSSDRGQGTEAFF. CDR3 bases: TGTGCCAGCAGCTCCGACAGGGGGCAGGGCACTGAAGCTTTCTTT.

The chain carries TRBV15 and TRBJ1-5; D uncertain. Per the germline V gene, CDR1 is LNHNV and CDR2 is YYDKDF (reference sequence). This CDR3 comprises 14 residues. Trimming removed 3 bases at V and 1 base at J, with 7 bases between. This CDR3 is CATSSRFSNQPQHF. The CDR3 DNA is TGTGCCACCAGCAGCAGGTTCAGCAATCAGCCCCAGCATTTT.

Remarks on this clone: A read error may produce the germline difference seen at one junction end. The V call is TRBV29-1, the J call TRBJ2-4; no reliable D call. This CDR3 has 10 amino acids. From germline, CDR1 is SQVTM and CDR2 ANQGSEA. The CDR3: CSVDSGISHF. The CDR3 DNA follows: TGCAGCGTTGACTCGGGTATTTCCCACTTC.

The chain combines TRBV15 with TRBJ2-1; D remains unclear. This CDR3 has 12 amino acids. Per the germline V gene, CDR1 is LNHNV and CDR2 is YYDKDF (reference sequence). V was cut by 5 bases and J by 8 bases, with 10 bases left in between. The CDR3 region has the DNA TGTGCCACCAGCCACCTCCGGGATGAGCAGTTCTTC. Translated: CATSHLRDEQFF.

The CDR3, as DNA: TGTGCCAGCAGTGACCCTTCAGACAGGAAAAATCAGCCCCAGCATTTT. Amino acids: CASSDPSDRKNQPQHF. This chain connects TRBV6-4 to TRBJ1-5; TRBD1 might be the D (6 bases). V lost 2 bases and J 4 bases, leaving 15 bases between the germline ends. CDR1 is MRHNA, CDR2 SNTAGT, per germline. This CDR3 is built from 16 residues.

This chain links TRBV29-1 with TRBJ1-1; D possibly corresponds to TRBD1 (6 bases). V was cut by 3 bases and J by 1 base, with 21 bases left in between. The CDR3 extends over 17 amino acids. CDR1 and CDR2 from the germline V gene are SQVTM and ANQGSEA. Here the CDR3 DNA reads TGCAGCGTTGATAGAAGAGAAGCAGGGGTGGGGAACACTGAAGCTTTCTTT. Translation: CSVDRREAGVGNTEAFF. Supplemented by reference TRBV29-1 and TRBJ1-1, the full variable domain reads SAVISQKPSRDICQRGTSLTIQCQVDSQVTMMFWYRQQPGQSLTLIATANQGSEATYESGFVIDKFPISRPNLTFSTLTVSNMSPEDSSIYLCSVDRREAGVGNTEAFFGQGTRLTVV.

This chain links TRBV10-2 with TRBJ2-5; TRBD2 might be the D (6 bases). The CDR3 totals 12 residues. The V gene's germline CDR1 is WSHSY and CDR2 SAAADI. Trimming stripped 3 bases from V and 4 bases from J, with 6 bases between. CDR3 region: CASSDGGETQYF. Here the CDR3 DNA reads TGCGCCAGCAGTGACGGGGGAGAGACCCAGTACTTC.

This clone was observed once. CDR3 in amino acids: CASGQDRSQETQYF. For the CDR3, the DNA is TGTGCCAGCGGGCAAGACAGGAGCCAAGAGACCCAGTACTTC. The rearrangement uses TRBV2 and TRBJ2-5; D perhaps matches TRBD1 (6 bases). The CDR3 has 14 amino acids. Trimming removed 8 bases at V and 1 base at J, with 14 bases between. The germline CDR1 and CDR2 sequences are SNHLY and FYNNEI.

This chain joins TRBV28 and TRBJ1-2; D unresolved. Trimming took off 3 bases at V and 4 bases at J, with 9 bases between the two ends. CDR1 is MDHEN and CDR2 is SYDVKM in the germline V gene. This CDR3 is 13 amino acids long. The CDR3, as DNA: TGTGCCAGCAGTTTTTCCGGTGGCTATGGCTACACCTTC. It is translated as CASSFSGGYGYTF.

This rearrangement joins TRBV29-1 to TRBJ1-1, with a possible D match to TRBD1 (5 bases). Between the trimmed V and J ends, which lost 3 bases and 5 bases, there was a span of 10 bases. Germline CDR1 is SQVTM and CDR2 is ANQGSEA. CDR3 length: 12 residues. CDR3 residues: CSVEAGNTEAFF. The CDR3 nucleotides are TGCAGCGTTGAGGCAGGGAATACTGAAGCTTTCTTT.

V usage is TRBV5-1 and J usage is TRBJ1-1, with unresolved D. V lost 0 bases and J lost 5, with 11 bases in between. CDR1 and CDR2 (germline): SGHRS, YFSETQ. The CDR3 totals 14 residues. CDR3 loop: CASSLAGMETEAFF. CDR3 in DNA: TGCGCCAGCAGCTTGGCGGGGATGGAGACTGAAGCTTTCTTT.

There are a few counts of this clone. CDR3 residues: CASSLGGRGVDTQYF. The CDR3 nucleotides read TGTGCCAGCAGCTTAGGTGGCAGGGGGGTAGATACGCAGTATTTT. V and J are TRBV7-2 and TRBJ2-3, with D perhaps TRBD1 (7 bases). The V end lost 1 base, the J end lost 5 bases, and 13 bases lay between the germline ends. The CDR3 is 15 residues long. The germline gives CDR1 SGHTA, CDR2 FQGNSA.

The rearrangement uses TRBV5-1 and TRBJ2-1; 7 bases are shared with TRBD2. The CDR3 is made up of 17 amino acids. With V trimmed by 3 bases and J by 6 bases, 15 bases remained unmatched. CDR1 is SGHRS, CDR2 YFSETQ, per germline. This CDR3 reads CASSSPGTGTMVNEQFF. CDR3 in DNA: TGCGCCAGCAGCTCACCTGGGACCGGGACTATGGTCAATGAGCAGTTCTTC.

The chain is built from TRBV28 and TRBJ2-1; no definite D call. Between the trimmed V and J ends, which lost 7 bases and 10 bases, there was a span of 17 bases. Germline V CDR1 and CDR2: MDHEN, SYDVKM. This CDR3 is built from 13 residues. CDR3 residues: CASTQGTLREQFF. For the CDR3, the DNA is TGTGCCAGCACCCAAGGCACGCTCAGGGAGCAGTTCTTC.

A few counts support this clone. Its ends do not fully match the called genes, so a read error is possible. The chain combines TRBV6-1 with TRBJ2-2; tentatively, D is TRBD1 (5 bases). Germline V lookup: CDR1 MNHNS, CDR2 SASEGT. The CDR3 consists of 15 residues. For the CDR3, the DNA is TGTGCCAGCAGTGATGGGCAGGGAAACAGCGGGGAGCTGTTTTTT. Amino acid sequence: CASSDGQGNSGELFF.

The chain employs TRBV7-2 and TRBJ2-2; TRBD2 agrees at 7 bases. Germline CDR1 is SGHTA and CDR2 is FQGNSA. This CDR3 is built from 15 residues. V shed 4 bases, J shed 4 bases, and the junction held 6 bases outside the gene matches. The CDR3 spells CASSSAGAGTGELFF. CDR3 nucleotide sequence: TGTGCCAGCAGCTCGGCGGGAGCCGGCACCGGGGAGCTGTTTTTT.

The chain links TRBV11-3 to TRBJ2-1, with TRBD2 matching 12 bases. The CDR3 length is 18 residues. After removal of 5 bases from V and 8 bases from J, the junction contained 16 bases not matched to a gene. Germline loops: CDR1 SGHNT, CDR2 YENEEA. DNA of the CDR3: TGTGCCAGCAGCCCTGGGCTAGCGGGAGGGCCGAGTGTGGATGAGCAGTTCTTC. This translates into CASSPGLAGGPSVDEQFF.

J is TRBJ1-5 and V is TRBV19, with a tentative D call TRBD1 (6 bases). Trimming removed 5 bases from V and 7 bases from J, with 18 bases in between. The CDR3 sequence is 15 residues long. Looked up from germline, CDR1 is LNHDA and CDR2 is SQIVND (reference sequence). CDR3 sequence: CASSSQGRGGQPQHF. The CDR3, as DNA: TGTGCCAGTAGTTCACAGGGAAGGGGTGGGCAGCCCCAGCATTTT.

The chain combines TRBV6-5 with TRBJ1-2; a possible D gene is TRBD1 (5 bases). The germline V gene encodes CDR1 MNHEY and CDR2 SVGAGI. The CDR3 extends over 11 amino acids. V lost 11 bases and J lost 7, with 14 bases in between. This chain's CDR3 is CAYGQGGGYTF. The CDR3, as DNA: TGTGCCTACGGCCAGGGAGGTGGCTACACCTTC.

The genes are TRBV27 and TRBJ1-2; 7 bases are a match to TRBD1. The V segment lost 3 bases and the J segment 4 bases; nucleotides outside the gene matches: 11. The CDR3 is 16 amino acids. Germline assignment: CDR1 MNHEY and CDR2 SMNVEV (reference sequence). The DNA for the CDR3 is TGTGCCAGCAGTTTGGGTGGAAGGGACAGATTCTATGGCTACACCTTC. It encodes CASSLGGRDRFYGYTF.

The J gene is TRBJ2-7, the V gene TRBV5-1, with 7 bases matching TRBD2. The CDR3 runs 12 residues. From germline, CDR1 is SGHRS and CDR2 YFSETQ. After removal of 5 bases from V and 5 bases from J, the junction contained 4 bases not matched to a gene. CDR3 in DNA: TGCGCCAGCAGTTCTAGCGGCCACGAGCAGTACTTC. This sequence encodes CASSSSGHEQYF.